The rows below give T cell receptor beta chains drawn from one sample of a study of cytomegalovirus exposure and HLA in healthy donors. The repertoire was sequenced with immunoSEQ multiplex PCR; TCRdb's copy has only in-frame clones and lacks some. The ten top clones account for approximately 1.3%, within a sample of approximately 38,000 clones. The sequenced material came from PBMCs. These receptors were taken from a young man in good health and CMV-seronegative. Each CDR3 is given with its conserved first and last residue. Each record gives: D gene, J gene, V gene, CDR3 protein, CDR3 DNA. A D gene is named only where the DNA matches it firmly.

D gene: -; J gene: TRBJ1-6; V gene: TRBV5-4; CDR3 protein: CASSTEVKNSPLHF; CDR3 DNA: TGTGCCAGCAGCACCGAGGTGAAGAATTCACCCCTCCACTTT
D gene: TRBD2; J gene: TRBJ2-7; V gene: TRBV5-1; CDR3 protein: CASSLQGLAGPEQSF; CDR3 DNA: TGCGCCAGCAGCTTGCAGGGACTAGCGGGACCCGAGCAGTCCTTC
D gene: -; J gene: TRBJ2-5; V gene: TRBV29-1; CDR3 protein: CSVEQGNEETQYF; CDR3 DNA: TGCAGCGTTGAACAGGGCAACGAAGAGACCCAGTACTTC
D gene: TRBD1; J gene: TRBJ1-1; V gene: TRBV7-9; CDR3 protein: CASSGGQGAATEAFF; CDR3 DNA: TGTGCCAGCAGCGGAGGACAGGGAGCGGCCACTGAAGCTTTCTTT
D gene: TRBD1; J gene: TRBJ1-6; V gene: TRBV25-1; CDR3 protein: CASRDRANSPLHF; CDR3 DNA: TGTGCCAGCAGGGACAGGGCCAATTCACCCCTCCACTTT
D gene: -; J gene: TRBJ2-3; V gene: TRBV30; CDR3 protein: CAGSGFSTDTQYF; CDR3 DNA: TGTGCCGGCAGCGGTTTTAGCACAGATACGCAGTATTTT
D gene: -; J gene: TRBJ1-1; V gene: TRBV6-4; CDR3 protein: CASSDSSEAFF; CDR3 DNA: TGTGCCAGCAGTGACTCTAGTGAAGCTTTCTTT
D gene: -; J gene: TRBJ1-2; V gene: TRBV6-5; CDR3 protein: CASRSGGGQSYTF; CDR3 DNA: TGTGCCAGTCGAAGTGGCGGGGGGCAGAGCTACACCTTC
D gene: -; J gene: TRBJ1-2; V gene: TRBV6-5; CDR3 protein: CASSYSRTVYGYTF; CDR3 DNA: TGTGCCAGCAGTTACTCGAGGACAGTGTATGGCTACACCTTC
D gene: TRBD1; J gene: TRBJ2-5; V gene: TRBV29-1; CDR3 protein: CSVVIQGGETQYF; CDR3 DNA: TGCAGCGTCGTCATACAGGGGGGTGAGACCCAGTACTTC
D gene: -; J gene: TRBJ1-4; V gene: TRBV19; CDR3 protein: CASSTGDAYEKLFF; CDR3 DNA: TGTGCCAGTAGTACAGGGGACGCTTATGAAAAACTGTTTTTT
D gene: -; J gene: TRBJ2-1; V gene: TRBV30; CDR3 protein: CAWSVASFNEQFF; CDR3 DNA: TGTGCCTGGAGTGTAGCTAGCTTCAATGAGCAGTTCTTC